The following is a TCR beta chain sequence with its context. Its antigen is not identified. This specimen belongs to a study of T cell responses to AZD1222 COVID-19 vaccine. Second-dose groups at about 4 or about 12 weeks were pooled. Study results and limitations: After the peak T cell response, and only then, were repertoires sampled. There were vaccine-associated CD4 TCRs across spike, dominant at 160-218 and 743-854. Donors in the cohort were predominantly white British and more often female, and clonal diversity was possibly underestimated.

Method: immunoSEQ multiplex PCR; TCRdb's copy keeps in-frame clones and lacks some. The sample consists of some 150,000 clones, around 90% of them appearing once. Sample: peripheral blood, taken 28 days after the second AZD1222 dose. The source is an adult who received the AZD1222 COVID-19 vaccine.

CDR3 nucleotides: TGCGCCAGCAGCAAGGACAGGGCAGGCGAGCAGTACTTC. It specifies CASSKDRAGEQYF. J is TRBJ2-7 and V is TRBV5-1; 8 positions agree with TRBD1. The CDR3 is 13 residues long. Germline lookup yields CDR1 SGHRS and CDR2 YFSETQ. J gave up 6 bases and V 4 bases, and 6 bases lay outside the gene matches. The complete variable domain, with remaining parts taken from reference TRBV5-1 and TRBJ2-7, reads KAGVTQTPRYLIKTRGQQVTLSCSPISGHRSVSWYQQTPGQGLQFLFEYFSETQRNKGNFPGRFSGRQFSNSRSEMNVSTLELGDSALYLCASSKDRAGEQYFGPGTRLTVT.